The 32 T cell receptor beta chains presented below share a single source sample, sequenced in a study of T cell responses to AZD1222 COVID-19 vaccine. Libraries were prepared by immunoSEQ multiplex PCR; TCRdb keeps only in-frame clonotypes and omits some of them. The table includes 120,000 to 150,000 clones, around 90% detected once. Sequenced here: peripheral blood, sampled on day 0 of MenACWY control vaccination. Receptors were obtained from an adult in good health.

This chain uses TRBV24-1 with TRBJ2-3, with D perhaps TRBD2 (5 bases). Germline CDR1 KGHDR, CDR2 SFDVKD. The CDR3 covers 15 residues. The V gene lost 3 bases and the J gene lost 1 base, with 10 bases spanning the gap. CDR3 region: CATSDPRGRTDTQYF. The DNA of the CDR3 is TGTGCCACCAGTGATCCTCGGGGTCGCACAGATACGCAGTATTTT.

The rearrangement uses TRBV6-5 and TRBJ2-1, with D perhaps TRBD1 (5 bases). The CDR3 consists of 13 residues. Germline V gene data show CDR1 as MNHEY and CDR2 as SVGAGI. Trimming pared 6 bases from V and 6 bases from J, leaving 12 bases between. The CDR3 is CASRKTQVNEQFF. CDR3 coding DNA: TGTGCCAGCAGAAAAACACAGGTCAATGAGCAGTTCTTC.

This clone is medium-sized by share. J is TRBJ2-6 and V is TRBV6-1, with D unresolved. Germline V gives CDR1 MNHNS, CDR2 SASEGT. Between the trimmed V and J ends, which lost 3 bases and 0 bases, there was a span of 3 bases. The CDR3 length is 14 residues. In nucleotides, the CDR3 is TGTGCCAGCAGTGACAACTCTGGGGCCAACGTCCTGACTTTC. This encodes CASSDNSGANVLTF.

A few counts support this clone. V usage is TRBV12-3 or TRBV12-4 and J usage is TRBJ1-5, with a tentative D call TRBD1 (5 bases). V was clipped by 6 bases and J by 9 bases, with 12 bases between them. The CDR3 runs 12 residues. The CDR3 nucleotides are TGTGCCAGCAGGGCAGGGCCCATGCCCCAGCATTTT. Translation: CASRAGPMPQHF.

The J gene is TRBJ1-1, the V gene TRBV6-5; tentatively, D is TRBD1 (5 bases). The germline V and J ends were trimmed by 7 bases and 1 base, with 10 bases remaining between them. This CDR3 has 13 amino acids. The germline V gene encodes CDR1 MNHEY and CDR2 SVGAGI. CDR3 in amino acids: CASKSGQNTEAFF. The DNA for the CDR3 is TGTGCCAGCAAATCCGGACAGAACACTGAAGCTTTCTTT.

CDR3 amino acids: CASSLEAVANEAFF. The CDR3 bases are TGTGCCAGCAGCTTGGAGGCTGTCGCAAATGAAGCTTTCTTT. The chain carries TRBV5-5 and TRBJ1-1; D is undetermined. The CDR3 consists of 14 residues. The V end lost 0 bases, the J end lost 7 bases, and 13 bases lay between the germline ends. Germline CDR1 reads SGHKS; CDR2 reads YYEKEE (reference sequence).

This clone was counted only a few times. V gene TRBV24-1 combines with J gene TRBJ2-7, with 7 bases aligning to TRBD1. This CDR3 contains 15 residues. Losses at the gene ends were 1 base for V and 5 bases for J; bases not matched to a gene: 7. Germline CDR1 reads KGHDR; CDR2 reads SFDVKD. CDR3 protein: CATSDFRDSGNEQYF. In DNA form, the CDR3 reads TGTGCCACCAGTGATTTCCGGGACAGTGGCAACGAGCAGTACTTC.

The chain joins TRBV5-4 to TRBJ1-1; D unclear. The CDR3 runs to 16 residues. The V gene's germline CDR1 is SGHNT and CDR2 YYREEE (reference sequence). Trimming stripped 0 bases from V and 0 bases from J, with 12 bases between. The CDR3 sequence: CASSLGQNKMNTEAFF. CDR3 DNA: TGTGCCAGCAGCTTGGGCCAGAACAAAATGAACACTGAAGCTTTCTTT.

This clone was detected only once. The chain uses TRBV5-1 and TRBJ1-1, with a weak D call TRBD1 (5 bases). V was cut by 0 bases and J by 8 bases, with 8 bases left in between. This CDR3 contains 12 residues. Germline CDR1 and CDR2: SGHRS and YFSETQ. The DNA of the CDR3 is TGCGCCAGCAGCTTGGATGCAGGGGAAGCTTTCTTT. Protein product: CASSLDAGEAFF.

The chain has TRBV7-3 and TRBJ2-2; D not certain. The germline V gene has CDR1 SGHTA and CDR2 FQGTGA. The V gene lost 6 bases and the J gene lost 3 bases, with 14 bases spanning the gap. CDR3 length: 15 residues. The CDR3 sequence is CASRPTDVDTGELFF. CDR3 DNA sequence: TGTGCCAGCAGGCCGACGGACGTGGACACCGGGGAGCTGTTTTTT. Using reference TRBV7-3 and TRBJ2-2 for the parts outside the CDR3, the full variable domain is GAGVSQTPSNKVTEKGKYVELRCDPISGHTALYWYRQSLGQGPEFLIYFQGTGAADDSGLPNDRFFAVRPEGSVSTLKIQRTERGDSAVYLCASRPTDVDTGELFFGEGSRLTVL.

The gene calls are TRBV19 and TRBJ2-3; D gene unclear. Between the trimmed V and J ends, which lost 8 bases and 0 bases, there was a span of 15 bases. Germline CDR1 and CDR2: LNHDA and SQIVND (reference sequence). The CDR3 has 15 amino acids. CDR3 sequence reads: CASCPVGGSTDTQYF. CDR3 in DNA: TGTGCCAGTTGCCCTGTGGGCGGCAGCACAGATACGCAGTATTTT.

The chain joins TRBV2 to TRBJ1-1, with D perhaps TRBD1 (6 bases). This CDR3 has 14 amino acids. Between the trimmed V and J ends, which lost 6 bases and 0 bases, there was a span of 11 bases. The germline gives CDR1 SNHLY, CDR2 FYNNEI. The CDR3 bases are TGTGCCAGCAGAATGGACAGTCTGAACACTGAAGCTTTCTTT. This codes for CASRMDSLNTEAFF.

The rearrangement links TRBV5-1 to TRBJ2-2, with 10 bases fitting TRBD2. The V segment lost 1 base and the J segment 0 bases; nucleotides outside the gene matches: 6. The CDR3 length is 18 residues. Germline V lookup: CDR1 SGHRS, CDR2 YFSETQ. The CDR3 is CASSLYRLAGSNTGELFF. The CDR3 bases are TGCGCCAGCAGCTTGTATCGACTAGCGGGCTCGAACACCGGGGAGCTGTTTTTT.

The V gene is TRBV10-3, the J gene TRBJ1-1; D is unresolved. The germline CDR1 and CDR2 sequences are ENHRY and SYGVKD. CDR3 length equals 14 residues. V was trimmed by 6 bases and J by 0 bases, leaving 11 bases between them. The DNA of the CDR3 is TGTGCCATCAGGGAGGGCAGTATGAACACTGAAGCTTTCTTT. Protein sequence: CAIREGSMNTEAFF.

CDR3 in DNA: TGTGCCACTTCCAATCAGCCCCAGCATTTT. Residues: CATSNQPQHF. This rearrangement joins TRBV14 to TRBJ1-5; D call uncertain. V gave up 10 bases and J gave up 3 bases, with 4 bases separating them. Germline CDR1 SGHDN, CDR2 FVKESK. CDR3 size: 10 residues.

The rearrangement joins TRBV5-4 to TRBJ2-7, with D perhaps TRBD2 (6 bases). The CDR3 loop spans 14 amino acids. Trimming pared 5 bases from V and 0 bases from J, leaving 12 bases between. Germline CDR1 reads SGHNT; CDR2 reads YYREEE (reference sequence). The CDR3 sequence: CASSRDSSSYEQYF. DNA of the CDR3: TGTGCCAGCAGTCGGGACTCAAGCTCCTACGAGCAGTACTTC.

V and J are TRBV4-1 and TRBJ2-7; the match to TRBD1 covers 9 bases. Germline V CDR1 and CDR2: MGHRA, YSYEKL. The CDR3 length is 15 residues. The trim removed 4 bases at V and 3 bases at J, leaving 7 bases unmatched. Written as DNA, the CDR3 is TGCGCCAGCAGCCGCCTACAGGGGGCTAGCTACGAGCAGTACTTC. Translation gives CASSRLQGASYEQYF.

The chain uses TRBV2 and TRBJ1-1, with D tentatively TRBD1 (6 bases). CDR1 is SNHLY and CDR2 is FYNNEI in the germline V gene. V lost 6 bases and J 0 bases, leaving 14 bases between the germline ends. This CDR3 comprises 15 residues. Here the CDR3 DNA reads TGTGCCAGCAGAGAAAACAGGGTAGTGAACACTGAAGCTTTCTTT. Protein product: CASRENRVVNTEAFF.

V and J are TRBV3-1 (or the pseudogene TRBV3-2) and TRBJ1-2; D gene uncertain. Germline V gene sequence: CDR1 LGHDT, CDR2 YNNKEL (reference sequence). The germline V and J ends were trimmed by 0 bases and 3 bases, with 8 bases remaining between them. This CDR3 spans 14 amino acids. CDR3 residues: CASSQDLRDYGYTF. CDR3 coding DNA: TGTGCCAGCAGCCAAGATCTGAGGGACTATGGCTACACCTTC.

The rearrangement joins TRBV3-1 (or the pseudogene TRBV3-2) to TRBJ1-3; D unclear. V lost 7 bases to trimming and J lost 1 base, with 14 bases between them. Germline CDR1 reads LGHDT; CDR2 reads YNNKEL (reference sequence). CDR3 size: 15 residues. CDR3 sequence (DNA): TGTGCCAGCACTTCATTAGGGAGTTCTGGAAACACCATATATTTT. Protein sequence: CASTSLGSSGNTIYF.

The gene calls are TRBV3-1 (or the pseudogene TRBV3-2) and TRBJ2-7, with 11 bases fitting TRBD2. This CDR3 has 15 amino acids. Germline CDR1 and CDR2: LGHDT and YNNKEL (reference sequence). V was pared by 2 bases and J by 6 bases, with 6 bases of the junction left unmatched. CDR3 nucleotides: TGTGCCAGCAGCCAATTGACTAGCGGGAACTCCGAGCAGTACTTC. This gives the protein CASSQLTSGNSEQYF.

The rearrangement uses TRBV20-1 and TRBJ1-5; D gene ambiguous. Germline CDR1 is DFQATT and CDR2 is SNEGSKA (reference sequence). Trimming left V 3 bases short and J 3 bases short, with 9 bases between. The CDR3 is 13 amino acids. CDR3 sequence reads: CSASRVVNQPQHF. For the CDR3, the DNA is TGCAGTGCTAGTAGGGTGGTCAATCAGCCCCAGCATTTT.

The rearrangement joins TRBV28 to TRBJ1-6, with D possibly matching TRBD1 (5 bases). This CDR3 comprises 14 residues. Germline V lookup: CDR1 MDHEN, CDR2 SYDVKM. V lost 2 bases, J lost 8 bases, and 10 bases lay in between. The CDR3 nucleotides are TGTGCCAGCAGTTTACCCCGACAGTATTCACCCCTCCACTTT. Residues: CASSLPRQYSPLHF.

CDR3 nucleotides: TGTGCCAGCAGCCGCGGACAGAAGAACACTGAAGCTTTCTTT. This gives the protein CASSRGQKNTEAFF. This chain joins TRBV7-2 and TRBJ1-1, with TRBD1 as a possible D gene (6 bases). This CDR3 spans 14 amino acids. Trimming took off 5 bases at V and 1 base at J, with 11 bases between the two ends. Per germline, CDR1 SGHTA and CDR2 FQGNSA. The variable domain in full, with the rest retrieved from reference TRBV7-2 and TRBJ1-1, is GAGVSQSPSNKVTEKGKDVELRCDPISGHTALYWYRQSLGQGLEFLIYFQGNSAPDKSGLPSDRFSAERTGGSVSTLTIQRTQQEDSAVYLCASSRGQKNTEAFFGQGTRLTVV.

CDR3 sequence reads: CASSIITGANTEAFF. The CDR3 bases are TGTGCCAGCAGCATTATCACAGGGGCTAACACTGAAGCTTTCTTT. The chain combines TRBV7-2 with TRBJ1-1; 7 positions agree with TRBD1. The V gene's germline CDR1 is SGHTA and CDR2 FQGNSA. This CDR3 spans 15 amino acids. Losses at the gene ends were 5 bases for V and 2 bases for J; bases not matched to a gene: 8. Combining the CDR3 with reference TRBV7-2 and TRBJ1-1 gives the whole variable domain GAGVSQSPSNKVTEKGKDVELRCDPISGHTALYWYRQSLGQGLEFLIYFQGNSAPDKSGLPSDRFSAERTGGSVSTLTIQRTQQEDSAVYLCASSIITGANTEAFFGQGTRLTVV.

The CDR3 sequence is CASSQADRAENSPLHF. CDR3 sequence (DNA): TGTGCCAGCAGCCAGGCCGACAGGGCGGAGAATTCACCCCTCCACTTT. The rearrangement links TRBV3-1 (or the pseudogene TRBV3-2) to TRBJ1-6; 7 bases map to TRBD1. CDR1 LGHDT and CDR2 YNNKEL come from the germline V gene (reference sequence). CDR3 length: 16 residues. V trimming: 3 bases; J trimming: 7 bases; junction bases outside the gene matches: 9.

The chain has TRBV10-2 and TRBJ1-6; a possible D gene is TRBD1 (5 bases). CDR1 WSHSY and CDR2 SAAADI come from the germline V gene. V was trimmed by 2 bases and J by 7 bases, leaving 9 bases between them. The CDR3 is made up of 14 amino acids. CDR3 in DNA: TGCGCCAGCAGTGAGGGTGGGGGAAATTCACCCCTCCACTTT. As protein: CASSEGGGNSPLHF.

This chain links TRBV5-6 with TRBJ1-2; TRBD1 matches 9 bases. CDR1 is SGHDT and CDR2 is YYEEEE in the germline V gene. The V gene end was trimmed by 4 bases and the J gene end by 8 bases; junction bases not matched to a gene: 6. The CDR3 covers 13 residues. CDR3 protein: CASSQRTGEGYTF. In nucleotides, the CDR3 is TGTGCCAGCAGCCAGAGGACAGGGGAAGGCTACACCTTC.

The chain links TRBV5-1 to TRBJ1-1, with D possibly matching TRBD1 (5 bases). In germline, CDR1 is SGHRS, CDR2 YFSETQ. Trimming removed 0 bases from V and 1 base from J, with 10 bases in between. The CDR3 extends over 15 amino acids. The CDR3 DNA follows: TGCGCCAGCAGCTTGGGGGGCACACCGAACACTGAAGCTTTCTTT. It specifies CASSLGGTPNTEAFF.

The chain employs TRBV7-9 and TRBJ2-1; D ambiguous. The length of the CDR3 is 12 residues. Trimming cost V 4 bases and J 10 bases, with 11 bases left between them. The germline CDR1 and CDR2 sequences are SEHNR and FQNEAQ (reference sequence). CDR3 amino acids: CASSSRAREQFF. CDR3 DNA sequence: TGTGCCAGCAGCTCCCGGGCCCGGGAGCAGTTCTTC.

This clone appeared a single time. CDR3 nucleotide sequence: TGTGCCAGCGGATTCTCTGGGGCCAACGTCCTGACTTTC. This translates into CASGFSGANVLTF. The chain couples TRBV27 to TRBJ2-6, with D unclear. Germline-derived CDR1 and CDR2 are MNHEY and SMNVEV (reference sequence). The CDR3 consists of 13 residues. V lost 8 bases and J lost 0, with 5 bases in between.

The chain carries TRBV6-5 and TRBJ2-7; D uncertain. The CDR3 has 14 residues. The V gene lost 4 bases and the J gene lost 0 bases, with 10 bases spanning the gap. Germline V CDR1 and CDR2: MNHEY, SVGAGI. DNA of the CDR3: TGTGCCAGCAGTTTACGACGCACCTCCTACGAGCAGTACTTC. Protein: CASSLRRTSYEQYF.